Below, 32 T cell receptor beta chains from the same sample are listed, as sequenced in a study of cytomegalovirus exposure and HLA in healthy donors. The PCR had 60 Vbeta and 13 Jbeta primers. The repertoire was sequenced with immunoSEQ multiplex PCR; TCRdb's copy has only in-frame clones and lacks some. The table includes fewer than 150,000 clones, approximately 80% detected once. The sample taken for sequencing was PBMCs. These TCRs come from a man aged 45 to 65 in good health and CMV-seronegative.

This clone appeared a single time. The genes are TRBV6-5 and TRBJ1-4; D gene unclear. V was trimmed by 4 bases and J by 6 bases, leaving 12 bases between them. Germline V lookup: CDR1 MNHEY, CDR2 SVGAGI. CDR3 size: 14 residues. The CDR3, as DNA: TGTGCCAGCAGTTCCGGAGCGTGGGATGAAAAACTGTTTTTT. The encoded protein is CASSSGAWDEKLFF.

The chain recombines TRBV19 with TRBJ2-2; the D gene is possibly TRBD1 (5 bases). Germline V CDR1 and CDR2: LNHDA, SQIVND (reference sequence). The CDR3 loop spans 14 amino acids. Trimming took off 7 bases at V and 6 bases at J, with 15 bases between the two ends. The CDR3: CASTPLQGSGELFF. The DNA of the CDR3 is TGTGCCAGTACCCCCCTCCAGGGCTCCGGGGAGCTGTTTTTT. The variable domain in full, with the rest retrieved from reference TRBV19 and TRBJ2-2, is DGGITQSPKYLFRKEGQNVTLSCEQNLNHDAMYWYRQDPGQGLRLIYYSQIVNDFQKGDIAEGYSVSREKKESFPLTVTSAQKNPTAFYLCASTPLQGSGELFFGEGSRLTVL.

The CDR3 DNA follows: TGTGCCAGCAGTTTCCGACTAGCGGGTTCAAATGAGCAGTTCTTC. This gives the protein CASSFRLAGSNEQFF. The gene calls are TRBV6-5 and TRBJ2-1; 10 bases line up with TRBD2. The CDR3 runs to 15 residues. The germline V gene encodes CDR1 MNHEY and CDR2 SVGAGI. The junction had 7 bases not matched to a gene; V was cut back by 4 bases and J by 7 bases.

The chain recombines TRBV28 with TRBJ2-3; D possibly corresponds to TRBD2 (6 bases). The V end lost 8 bases, the J end lost 3 bases, and 15 bases lay between the germline ends. In germline, CDR1 is MDHEN, CDR2 SYDVKM. CDR3 size: 14 residues. The CDR3 spells CASCGGPQTDTQYF. CDR3 DNA: TGTGCCAGCTGCGGAGGGCCTCAGACAGATACGCAGTATTTT.

The chain is built from TRBV18 and TRBJ1-4, with D maybe TRBD1 (5 bases). Germline loops: CDR1 KGHSH, CDR2 LQKENI. V lost 4 bases to trimming and J lost 0 bases, with 9 bases between them. This CDR3 has 15 residues. The CDR3 DNA reads as TGTGCCAGCTCACACGACAGCACAACTAATGAAAAACTGTTTTTT. Encoded protein: CASSHDSTTNEKLFF.

This clone showed up just a few times. The V call is TRBV11-2, the J call TRBJ2-1; perhaps TRBD1 as D (6 bases). Trimming removed 4 bases from V and 1 base from J, with 11 bases in between. This CDR3 region has 15 residues. The germline gives CDR1 SGHAT, CDR2 FQNNGV. CDR3 residues: CASSSRTGSYNEQFF. In DNA, the CDR3 is TGTGCCAGCAGCTCGAGAACAGGGTCCTACAATGAGCAGTTCTTC.

The CDR3 DNA reads as TGTGCCAGCAGCCCCGGGACTTCGAACACCGGGGAGCTGTTTTTT. Amino acid sequence: CASSPGTSNTGELFF. The rearrangement joins TRBV5-4 to TRBJ2-2, with D possibly being TRBD2 (6 bases). Germline V CDR1 and CDR2: SGHNT, YYREEE (reference sequence). The CDR3 covers 15 residues. V gave up 4 bases and J gave up 0 bases, with 10 bases separating them.

This CDR3 is CASSSGQGRETQYF. CDR3 coding DNA: TGCGCCAGCAGCAGTGGACAGGGGAGGGAGACCCAGTACTTC. The J gene is TRBJ2-5, the V gene TRBV5-1, with 9 bases aligning to TRBD1. There are 14 residues in the CDR3. V lost 4 bases, J lost 5 bases, and 6 bases stayed unmatched. Germline lookup yields CDR1 SGHRS and CDR2 YFSETQ.

The V gene is TRBV5-1, the J gene TRBJ2-1; TRBD1 aligns across 9 bases. V trimming: 1 base; J trimming: 9 bases; junction bases outside the gene matches: 8. This CDR3 contains 15 residues. In germline, CDR1 is SGHRS, CDR2 YFSETQ. The CDR3 nucleotides are TGCGCCAGCAGCTTGCGAACAGGGGGCATTGGTGAGCAGTTCTTC. Residues: CASSLRTGGIGEQFF.

The chain has TRBV28 and TRBJ1-5; the D gene is possibly TRBD1 (6 bases). Trimming stripped 0 bases from V and 2 bases from J, with 8 bases between. This CDR3 is 15 amino acids long. From germline, CDR1 is MDHEN and CDR2 SYDVKM. In DNA, the CDR3 is TGTGCCAGCAGTTTATGGGACAGCGGCAATCAGCCCCAGCATTTT. Its protein product is CASSLWDSGNQPQHF.

The chain recombines TRBV7-2 with TRBJ1-1; tentatively, D is TRBD1 (5 bases). Germline V gene sequence: CDR1 SGHTA, CDR2 FQGNSA. The V end was cut by 5 bases, the J end by 10 bases, with 23 bases between. The CDR3 totals 15 residues. The CDR3 coding sequence is TGTGCCAGCAGCCCGCAGACGGGTGTAGAACAGGTAGCTTTCTTT. It translates to CASSPQTGVEQVAFF.

This chain joins TRBV19 and TRBJ2-7; 10 bases match TRBD2. V dropped 5 bases and J dropped 7; count of bases not matched to a gene: 11. The CDR3 is 15 amino acids. Germline CDR1 LNHDA, CDR2 SQIVND (reference sequence). This chain's CDR3 is CASSRAGGPSTEQYF. DNA for the CDR3: TGTGCCAGTAGTCGAGCGGGAGGGCCTTCTACGGAGCAGTACTTC.

Remarks on this clone: One junction end does not reproduce the germline sequence, and a read error may be involved. The chain links TRBV7-7 to TRBJ2-1; TRBD2 matches at 13 bases. This CDR3 comprises 15 residues. The germline V gene encodes CDR1 SSHAT and CDR2 FNYEAQ (reference sequence). This CDR3 reads CASSSGLAGNNEQFF. The CDR3 region has the DNA TGTGCTAGCAGCTCGGGACTAGCGGGGAACAATGAGCAGTTCTTC.

The chain carries TRBV7-2 and TRBJ2-2, with D possibly TRBD2 on 5 matching bases. This CDR3 comprises 15 residues. V lost 1 base, J lost 5 bases, and 11 bases lay in between. Looked up from germline, CDR1 is SGHTA and CDR2 is FQGNSA. The CDR3 DNA is TGTGCCAGCAGCTTAGTAACGGGGTTGACCGGGGAGCTGTTTTTT. It translates to CASSLVTGLTGELFF.

The chain joins TRBV4-1 to TRBJ2-5; the match to TRBD2 covers 9 bases. V was pared by 5 bases and J by 4 bases, with 14 bases of the junction left unmatched. This CDR3 has 17 amino acids. Germline lookup yields CDR1 MGHRA and CDR2 YSYEKL. The CDR3 loop is CASSLGPGLAKSETQYF. CDR3 nucleotides: TGCGCCAGCAGCTTAGGGCCGGGACTAGCTAAATCAGAGACCCAGTACTTC.

The chain employs TRBV5-4 and TRBJ2-3; the D gene is possibly TRBD2 (5 bases). From germline, CDR1 is SGHNT and CDR2 YYREEE (reference sequence). V was trimmed by 4 bases and J by 6 bases, leaving 18 bases between them. This CDR3 spans 15 amino acids. Written as DNA, the CDR3 is TGTGCCAGCAGCGCCCCCGGCGGGTACCGGGATACGCAGTATTTT. Translating gives CASSAPGGYRDTQYF.

This clone was detected only once. The V call is TRBV2, the J call TRBJ2-2; a possible D gene is TRBD2 (5 bases). This CDR3 spans 15 amino acids. V gave up 3 bases and J gave up 7 bases, with 15 bases separating them. Germline V gene lookup returns CDR1 SNHLY and CDR2 FYNNEI. CDR3 region: CASSDRTDSGGELFF. The CDR3 DNA reads TGTGCCAGCAGTGATAGGACTGACTCGGGCGGGGAGCTGTTTTTT.

This clone was picked up one time. The V gene is TRBV18, the J gene TRBJ2-7, with 10 positions matching TRBD1. The germline gives CDR1 KGHSH, CDR2 LQKENI. J gave up 4 bases and V 6 bases, and 9 bases lay outside the gene matches. There are 15 residues in the CDR3. CDR3 sequence reads: CASSSRDRGTYEQYF. The CDR3 DNA reads TGTGCCAGCTCGTCCCGGGACAGGGGCACTTACGAGCAGTACTTC.

The chain couples TRBV4-3 to TRBJ2-1; 7 bases map to TRBD2. CDR1 LGHNA and CDR2 YSLEER come from the germline V gene. V lost 0 bases and J lost 6; bases outside the gene matches: 8. The CDR3 has 16 residues. In DNA, the CDR3 is TGCGCCAGCAGCCAAGATGTGGGAGGGCCGTCCAATGAGCAGTTCTTC. Translation gives CASSQDVGGPSNEQFF.

The chain joins TRBV19 to TRBJ1-2; 8 bases match TRBD1. There are 15 residues in the CDR3. The germline V gene encodes CDR1 LNHDA and CDR2 SQIVND (reference sequence). Trimming cost V 5 bases and J 2 bases; bases outside gene matches: 7. The CDR3 is CASSLGTGRNYGYTF. The CDR3 coding sequence is TGTGCCAGTAGTCTTGGGACAGGACGCAACTATGGCTACACCTTC. The full variable domain, with the rest looked up from reference TRBV19 and TRBJ1-2, is DGGITQSPKYLFRKEGQNVTLSCEQNLNHDAMYWYRQDPGQGLRLIYYSQIVNDFQKGDIAEGYSVSREKKESFPLTVTSAQKNPTAFYLCASSLGTGRNYGYTFGSGTRLTVV.

The rearrangement uses TRBV10-1 and TRBJ2-1, with 9 bases matching TRBD2. The V gene's germline CDR1 is WNHNN and CDR2 SYGVQD (reference sequence). V lost 0 bases and J lost 4; bases outside the gene matches: 4. This CDR3 has 16 residues. The CDR3 loop reads CASSESLAGPYNEQFF. CDR3 bases: TGCGCCAGCAGTGAGTCTCTAGCGGGGCCGTACAATGAGCAGTTCTTC.

The CDR3 region has the DNA TGTGCCGGCCGACAGGGGCTTACAGATACGCAGTATTTT. Translating gives CAGRQGLTDTQYF. The chain employs TRBV2 and TRBJ2-3; 8 bases are a match to TRBD1. V lost 11 bases and J lost 3; bases outside the gene matches: 7. Germline V lookup: CDR1 SNHLY, CDR2 FYNNEI. The CDR3 spans 13 residues.

The chain recombines TRBV6-1 with TRBJ2-1, with unresolved D. Deletions cut 4 bases from V and 0 bases from J, with 10 bases between. The CDR3 totals 15 residues. Germline CDR1 is MNHNS and CDR2 is SASEGT. The CDR3 here is CASSARLLSYNEQFF. CDR3 coding DNA: TGTGCCAGCAGTGCCCGACTTCTCTCCTACAATGAGCAGTTCTTC.

The chain combines TRBV10-2 with TRBJ2-7; 7 nucleotides agree with TRBD2. The CDR3 extends over 14 amino acids. The V gene's germline CDR1 is WSHSY and CDR2 SAAADI. V trimming: 4 bases; J trimming: 4 bases; junction bases outside the gene matches: 7. The DNA for the CDR3 is TGCGCCAGCAGTGTCGGACTAGGCAATTACGAGCAGTACTTC. Protein: CASSVGLGNYEQYF.

The rearrangement links TRBV27 to TRBJ2-1; 10 bases map to TRBD1. The junction had 5 bases not matched to a gene; V was cut back by 6 bases and J by 15 bases. Per germline, CDR1 MNHEY and CDR2 SMNVEV (reference sequence). This CDR3 contains 11 residues. CDR3 sequence: CASRPGQGPFF. The CDR3 DNA follows: TGTGCCAGCAGACCGGGACAGGGGCCGTTCTTC.

The V call is TRBV15, the J call TRBJ2-4; 8 nucleotides agree with TRBD2. The CDR3 covers 16 residues. The trim removed 0 bases at V and 5 bases at J, leaving 6 bases unmatched. Looked up from germline, CDR1 is LNHNV and CDR2 is YYDKDF (reference sequence). CDR3 in amino acids: CATSREQGGRQNIQYF. For the CDR3, the DNA is TGTGCCACCAGCAGAGAACAGGGCGGGAGGCAAAACATTCAGTACTTC.

V and J are TRBV10-1 and TRBJ2-5; 10 nucleotides agree with TRBD1. The CDR3 spans 16 residues. CDR1 and CDR2 from the germline V gene are WNHNN and SYGVQD (reference sequence). The junction had 6 bases not matched to a gene; V was cut back by 2 bases and J by 3 bases. This chain's CDR3 is CASSELSGQGEETQYF. CDR3 in DNA: TGCGCCAGCAGTGAGCTATCCGGACAGGGGGAAGAGACCCAGTACTTC.

The V and J genes are TRBV29-1 and TRBJ1-1; 9 nucleotides match TRBD1. There are 13 residues in the CDR3. Germline lookup yields CDR1 SQVTM and CDR2 ANQGSEA. J gave up 8 bases and V 6 bases, and 10 bases lay outside the gene matches. This CDR3 is CSVAPGQGSEAFF. The CDR3 nucleotides read TGCAGCGTGGCGCCGGGACAGGGTTCGGAAGCTTTCTTT.

This clone was counted between two and nine times. J is TRBJ2-1 and V is TRBV7-2, with a weak D call TRBD1 (6 bases). V lost 0 bases to trimming and J lost 4 bases, with 10 bases between them. Germline CDR1 reads SGHTA; CDR2 reads FQGNSA. This CDR3 spans 15 amino acids. This chain's CDR3 is CASSLARGNYNEQFF. The CDR3 nucleotides read TGTGCCAGCAGCTTAGCTAGGGGGAATTACAATGAGCAGTTCTTC.

The V gene is TRBV7-8, the J gene TRBJ1-2; D is perhaps TRBD1 (6 bases). The CDR3 totals 14 residues. The V gene's germline CDR1 is SGHVS and CDR2 FQNEAQ. Trimming pared 1 base from V and 0 bases from J, leaving 6 bases between. Here the CDR3 reads CASSLGTANYGYTF. In DNA form, the CDR3 reads TGTGCCAGCAGCTTAGGGACAGCTAACTATGGCTACACCTTC.

J is TRBJ2-1 and V is TRBV5-8; 9 bases align to TRBD2. This CDR3 comprises 15 residues. Germline V gene sequence: CDR1 SGHTS, CDR2 YDEGEE. The junction had 6 bases not matched to a gene; V was cut back by 1 base and J by 7 bases. CDR3 coding DNA: TGTGCCAGCAGCTTGAAAGCACTAGCGGGTAATGAGCAGTTCTTC. Protein: CASSLKALAGNEQFF. Full variable domain (remainder filled in from reference TRBV5-8 and TRBJ2-1): EAGVTQSPTHLIKTRGQQATLRCSPISGHTSVYWYQQALGLGLQFLLWYDEGEERNRGNFPPRFSGRQFPNYSSELNVNALELEDSALYLCASSLKALAGNEQFFGPGTRLTVL.

The chain employs TRBV19 and TRBJ1-1; possible D gene TRBD1, 5 bases. The CDR3 extends over 15 amino acids. CDR1 and CDR2 from the germline V gene are LNHDA and SQIVND (reference sequence). V gave up 5 bases and J gave up 1 base, with 14 bases separating them. The DNA for the CDR3 is TGTGCCAGTAGTGAGACAGCGCTGACGAACACTGAAGCTTTCTTT. This encodes CASSETALTNTEAFF. The whole variable domain, remainder taken from reference TRBV19 and TRBJ1-1, is DGGITQSPKYLFRKEGQNVTLSCEQNLNHDAMYWYRQDPGQGLRLIYYSQIVNDFQKGDIAEGYSVSREKKESFPLTVTSAQKNPTAFYLCASSETALTNTEAFFGQGTRLTVV.